Described below is a single T cell receptor beta chain sequence and its context. Its antigen remains unidentified. Nothing much larger sits one base from this clone, and base qualities are not available. Taken from cysteine to phenylalanine, the CDR3 has 15 residues. This entry keeps only the CDR3 DNA: 45 bases, framed from base 1. Via the germline V gene, CDR1 is SGHRS and CDR2 YFSETQ. V trim: 4 bases; J trim: 5 bases; unmatched bases: 6. The data originate from a study of T-cell memory formation after mild COVID-19 (TCRdb year 2021). For context, the study as a whole: TCR sequence clusters from the two donors were largely donor specific. In a couple of donors, T-cell clones that expanded and contracted after mild COVID-19 were tracked by sequencing TCRalpha and TCRbeta repertoires over time. Two young, previously healthy adult volunteers made up the cohort, one male and one female.

Broad study findings and their caveats: The detection of some responding clones in pre-infection memory suggests that pre-existing cross-reactive memory T cells joined the SARS-CoV-2 response. From day 15 to 85, contracting clones showed balanced CD4/CD8 phenotypes, whereas a second wave of clones that expanded from day 15 to 37 leaned towards CD4+. Whether the second-wave clones peaking on day 37 were SARS-CoV-2 specific was not confirmed. Contracting CD4+ clones turned up mainly in the CM and EM memory subsets, whereas EMRA was where CD8+ clones were enriched. Only a couple of mild cases were covered in the study, and larger cohorts including severe cases with pre-infection samples were considered necessary.

For sequencing, an Illumina NovaSeq 6000 was employed. TCRalpha and TCRbeta cDNA libraries were constructed by 5'RACE with constant-segment primers, with sample barcodes and unique molecular identifiers being introduced. Trizol reagent was used to extract RNA from every sample. Amplification of the libraries took two PCR steps, and the second step added a second sample barcode plus Illumina TruSeq adapters. Libraries were sequenced on an Illumina NovaSeq with 2 x 150 bp paired-end reads. The study's own analysis went as follows. With migec v1.2.7, reads were demultiplexed and then collapsed into UMI-guided consensus sequences. Using mixcr v2.1.11, UMI consensuses were aligned to TRA and TRB V and J templates and then assembled into clonotypes. Clonotypes were classified as expanded or contracted when called significant by both edgeR and NoisET, with noise models trained on biological replicates. For edgeR calls, the cutoffs were a false discovery rate-adjusted p below 0.01 and a log2 fold-change threshold of 1. As an exploratory analysis of dynamics, max-normalized trajectories of the 1000 most abundant clonotypes were examined with PCA combined with hierarchical clustering. The CD4 or CD8 phenotype of responding clones was assigned using the separately sequenced CD4+ and CD8+ repertoires. Clones were called with MiXCR by TCRdb after fastp trimmed the public reads at Q25, and only in-frame beta chains were retained. Each CDR3 protein gets just one entry, which takes the most common genes and DNA from the rows behind it. The V and J calls were not made by the authors but by TCRdb's processing. For this sample there are roughly 260,000 distinct CDR3 sequences; about 16% appear just once. The ten largest clones take up around 3.8% of the sample.

PBMCs were isolated by Ficoll-Paque density gradient centrifugation. What was sequenced was PBMCs or a T cell subset sorted from them (not recorded which). The TCR was taken from a man between 18 and 35 years old who had mild COVID-19 (a few samples of this study predate the infection). The sample titles of this study are shuffled in the database, so cell type and time point are left out; the donor was told from shared clones. This chain joins TRBV5-1 to TRBJ2-2, with TRBD1 matching 9 junction bases. The CDR3 region has the sequence CASSTGQGETGELFF. The DNA is as follows: TGCGCCAGCAGCACGGGACAGGGTGAAACCGGGGAGCTGTTTTTT. This CDR3, with the reference TRBV5-1 and TRBJ2-2 proteins standing in past its ends, gives the full variable domain KAGVTQTPRYLIKTRGQQVTLSCSPISGHRSVSWYQQTPGQGLQFLFEYFSETQRNKGNFPGRFSGRQFSNSRSEMNVSTLELGDSALYLCASSTGQGETGELFFGEGSRLTVL.